These 5 T cell receptor beta chains originate from one sample sequenced in a study of metastatic and nonmetastatic thyroid tumors. TCRdb re-analyzed the PCR reads through MiXCR. Among under 75,000 clones, 18% were seen once, and the ten largest hold roughly 13%. Ahead of thyroid surgery, no patient had received treatment of any kind. Sequenced sample: blood. These receptors all come from a female donor with papillary thyroid cancer or a benign thyroid nodule (not recorded which). Some clones in this sample may be carry-over from other donors' samples.

This chain links TRBV5-6 with TRBJ2-5; no clear D gene. Looked up from germline, CDR1 is SGHDT and CDR2 is YYEEEE. This CDR3 has 13 residues. V dropped 6 bases and J dropped 2 bases, with 11 bases sitting between them. The CDR3 coding sequence is TGTGCCAGCAACTTTCTCAGTCAAGAGACCCAGTACTTC. The encoded protein is CASNFLSQETQYF.

There are many counts of this clone. The J gene is TRBJ1-4, the V gene TRBV6-5; D remains unclear. Germline CDR1 is MNHEY and CDR2 is SVGAGI. The V and J ends lost 2 bases and 3 bases respectively, with 4 bases between them. This CDR3 comprises 13 residues. In DNA, the CDR3 is TGTGCCAGCAGTTACCGATCTAATGAAAAACTGTTTTTT. Its translation: CASSYRSNEKLFF.

This clone was seen ten or more times. In DNA, the CDR3 is TGCAGCTTCCCGTCCGGCGGGACTTACGAGAACACTGAAGCTTTCTTT. It codes for CSFPSGGTYENTEAFF. V is TRBV29-1 and J is TRBJ1-1; maybe TRBD1 (5 bases). The V gene lost 8 bases and the J gene lost 1 base, with 23 bases spanning the gap. Germline CDR1 and CDR2: SQVTM and ANQGSEA. The CDR3 extends over 16 amino acids.

This clone has a count of ten or more. The chain recombines TRBV11-3 with TRBJ1-5; a weak D match, TRBD1 (5 bases). Germline-derived CDR1 and CDR2 are SGHNT and YENEEA. The CDR3 runs 13 residues. The V and J ends lost 0 bases and 7 bases respectively, with 7 bases between them. CDR3 in amino acids: CASSLDGDQPQHF. The CDR3 DNA reads TGTGCCAGCAGCTTAGATGGGGACCAGCCCCAGCATTTT.

This chain uses TRBV30 with TRBJ1-6, with D perhaps matching TRBD1 (5 bases). The CDR3 consists of 13 residues. Germline CDR1 GTSNPN, CDR2 SVGIG (reference sequence). Deletions cut 4 bases from V and 10 bases from J, with 14 bases between. The CDR3 coding sequence is TGTGCCTGGACGACCGGGGGGAGGTCACCCCTCCACTTT. Amino acids: CAWTTGGRSPLHF.